The present T cell receptor beta chain was sequenced within a study of T cells after yellow fever vaccination. General study findings and limits: Post-booster repertoires again held most primary-vaccination clones (roughly 96% CD4, about 88% CD8).

Concerning this clonotype: Its antigen is undetermined.

Template-switching 5'RACE yielded the TCR cDNA; a universal primer site and UMIs were added in the process. TCRdb used MiXCR to reprocess the 5' RACE reads, holding one entry per CDR3 protein. The sample has roughly 320,000 distinct CDR3 sequences, approximately 12% seen once. V was pared by 6 bases and J by 4 bases, with 15 bases between. This CDR3 comprises 14 residues. CDR1 is MDHEN, CDR2 SYDVKM, per germline. This TCR derives from a man aged 18 to 35 who received the YFV17D yellow fever vaccine. The sample consisted of CD4+ T cells sorted from PBMCs, taken 45 days after the yellow fever booster vaccination. The chain recombines TRBV28 with TRBJ2-5; TRBD1 is a possible D gene (6 bases). The CDR3, as DNA: TGTGCCAGCAGAAGTTCAGGGGTTGCAGAGACCCAGTACTTC. This gives the protein CASRSSGVAETQYF.